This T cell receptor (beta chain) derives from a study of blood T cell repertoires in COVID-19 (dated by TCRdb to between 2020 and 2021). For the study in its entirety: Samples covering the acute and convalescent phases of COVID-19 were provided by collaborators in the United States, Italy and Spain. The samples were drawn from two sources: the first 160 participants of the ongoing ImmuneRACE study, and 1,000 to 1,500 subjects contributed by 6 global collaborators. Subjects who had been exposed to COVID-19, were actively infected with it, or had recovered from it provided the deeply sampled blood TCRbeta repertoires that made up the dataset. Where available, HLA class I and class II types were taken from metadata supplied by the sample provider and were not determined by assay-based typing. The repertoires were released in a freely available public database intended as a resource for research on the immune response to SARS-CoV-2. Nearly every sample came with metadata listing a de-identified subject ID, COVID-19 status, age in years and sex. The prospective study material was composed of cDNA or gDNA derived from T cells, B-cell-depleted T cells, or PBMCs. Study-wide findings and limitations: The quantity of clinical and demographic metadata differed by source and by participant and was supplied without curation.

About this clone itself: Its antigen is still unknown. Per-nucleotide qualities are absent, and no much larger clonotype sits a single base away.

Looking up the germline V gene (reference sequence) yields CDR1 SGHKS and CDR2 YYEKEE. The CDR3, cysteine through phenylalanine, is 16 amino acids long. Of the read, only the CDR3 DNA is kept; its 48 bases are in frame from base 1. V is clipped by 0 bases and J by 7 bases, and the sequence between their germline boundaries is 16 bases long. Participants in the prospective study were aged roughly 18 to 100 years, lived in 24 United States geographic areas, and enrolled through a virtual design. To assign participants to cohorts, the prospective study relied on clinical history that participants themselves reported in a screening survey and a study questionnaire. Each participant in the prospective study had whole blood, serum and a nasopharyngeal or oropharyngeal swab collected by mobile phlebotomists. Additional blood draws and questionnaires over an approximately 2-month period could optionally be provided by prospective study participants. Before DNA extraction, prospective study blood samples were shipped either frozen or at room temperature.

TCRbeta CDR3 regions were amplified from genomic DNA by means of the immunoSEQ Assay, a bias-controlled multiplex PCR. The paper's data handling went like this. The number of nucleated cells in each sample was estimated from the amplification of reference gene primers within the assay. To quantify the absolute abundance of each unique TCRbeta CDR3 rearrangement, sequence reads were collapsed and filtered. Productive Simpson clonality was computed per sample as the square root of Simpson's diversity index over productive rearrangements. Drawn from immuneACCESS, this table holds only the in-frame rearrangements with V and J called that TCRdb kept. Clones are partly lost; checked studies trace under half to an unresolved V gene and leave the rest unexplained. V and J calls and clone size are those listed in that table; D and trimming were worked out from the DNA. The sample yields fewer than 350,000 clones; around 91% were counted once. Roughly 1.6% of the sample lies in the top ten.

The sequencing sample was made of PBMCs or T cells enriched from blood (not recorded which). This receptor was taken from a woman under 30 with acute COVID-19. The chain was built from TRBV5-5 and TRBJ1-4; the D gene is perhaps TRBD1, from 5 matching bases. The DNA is TGTGCCAGCAGCTTGGAGCGCGGGGCTGCGCCTGAAAAACTGTTTTTT. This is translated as CASSLERGAAPEKLFF.